Reported below is one T cell receptor (beta chain). Its antigen remains undetermined. Base-call qualities are not available, and no considerably larger clone is one nucleotide away. This specimen comes from a study of OX40 agonist ivuxolimab in advanced cancers. Broadly, across the study: Ivuxolimab, which targeted the costimulatory receptor OX40 (CD134), was an agonistic, fully human IgG2 monoclonal antibody. Intravenous ivuxolimab was administered to patients every 2 weeks at six dose levels: 0.01, 0.1, 0.3, 1.5, 3 and 10 mg/kg. Patients were allowed to have had prior anti-PD-1, anti-PD-L1 or anti-CTLA-4 therapy, and approximately 43% of the dose-escalation patients had previously received checkpoint inhibitors. Peripheral TCRbeta sequencing was intended to test whether TCR sequence diversity was altered and clonal T-cell expansion was caused by ivuxolimab. The paper reports the monotherapy dose-escalation portion (N of about 51 patients) of the phase I ivuxolimab trial. In the dose-escalation cohort, 65% to 90% of patients were male, and the mean age was approximately 55 years, with a range of about 20 to 79. Three dose-escalation patients achieved partial responses, one with hepatocellular carcinoma and two with cutaneous melanoma. Of the 50 to 55 patients in dose escalation, about 20 had hepatocellular carcinoma, about 15 had melanoma, 9 had renal cell carcinoma and 9 had head and neck cancer.

Genomic DNA was extracted from sorted cells for sequencing of the TCRbeta CDR3 region. The immunoSEQ Assay was used for sequencing of TCRbeta CDR3 regions. TCRdb took over this immuneACCESS table, retaining in-frame rearrangements with V and J assigned. Such tables are incomplete; in checked studies, under half of the missing clones stem from an unresolved V gene, and the remainder is unexplained. For this sample there are about 35,000 clones; around four fifths appear just once. The ten largest clones capture roughly 13% of the sample. The trial excluded patients who had a history of autoimmune disease or who were on systemic immunosuppression. In every dose cohort, peripheral blood was drawn for TCR sequencing at baseline, cycle 4 day 1, and cycle 7 day 1. Samples were obtained from an open-label, multicenter, first-in-human phase I dose-escalation trial of ivuxolimab. The trial enrolled adults with locally advanced or metastatic head and neck squamous cell, hepatocellular, melanoma or renal cell carcinoma. Before TCR sequencing, CD4+ and CD8+ T cells were separately sorted from peripheral blood.

CDR1 and CDR2 (SGHRS, YFSETQ) derive from the germline V gene. V loses 1 base of germline sequence and J loses 3 bases, and the interval between the two ends is 11 bases. The CDR3 spans 14 residues, from the cysteine through the phenylalanine. The entry retains the CDR3 DNA only, 42 bases that are in frame from base 1. Study-level results and caveats: Antigen specificity was not determined for the clonally expanded peripheral T cells. In partial responders in the 0.1-3.0 mg/kg groups, normalized peripheral clonal expansion was found to be among the lowest, especially among CD8+ T cells. Low levels of normalized T-cell clonal expansion were also seen in some patients who did not respond. After ivuxolimab, more expanded clones were found on average in CD8+ T cells than in CD4+ T cells. Clonal expansion of both CD4+ and CD8+ blood T cells was observed from baseline to week 6 at doses 0.1 to 3.0 mg/kg.

The chain uses TRBV5-1 and TRBJ2-7; TRBD2 might be the D gene, on 5 matching bases. The sequence derives from an adult with an advanced solid tumor such as melanoma, head and neck, liver or kidney cancer. The sample here was CD4+ or CD8+ T cells sorted from blood, taken in a trial of the OX40 agonist ivuxolimab. The CDR3 protein: CASSLSLVGYEQYF. In nucleotide form, the sequence is TGCGCCAGCAGCTTGTCACTAGTGGGCTACGAGCAGTACTTC.